A selection of T cell receptor beta chains follows, all from one sample in a study of shared clonotypes between healthy human individuals. Generated by immunoSEQ multiplex PCR, the TCRdb table keeps only in-frame clones and is missing some. The data contain about 2 million clones, approximately 94% of them singletons. Sequences were obtained from naive CD8+ T cells sorted from blood. The receptors derive from a man aged 18 to 29 in good health. Each CDR3 is given with its conserved first and last residue. The D gene is left open where the match is weak. Rows give clone size only sometimes, using once, few, many, or a class for an expanded clone.

V	J	D	size	CDR3	DNA
TRBV5-6	TRBJ2-5	TRBD1	NA	CASSFDRGHQETQYF	TGTGCCAGCAGCTTTGACAGGGGGCACCAAGAGACCCAGTACTTC
TRBV29-1	TRBJ1-1	NA	NA	CSVRMNTEAFF	TGCAGCGTTAGGATGAACACTGAAGCTTTCTTT
TRBV27	TRBJ1-3	TRBD1	NA	CASRSGGTGNTIYF	TGTGCCAGCAGATCAGGGGGCACTGGAAACACCATATATTTT
TRBV4-1	TRBJ2-7	TRBD1	NA	CASSQELDRGYEQYF	TGCGCCAGCAGCCAAGAATTGGACAGGGGCTACGAGCAGTACTTC
TRBV11-2	TRBJ2-7	NA	NA	CASSLEISPYEQYF	TGTGCCAGCAGCTTAGAGATAAGCCCCTACGAGCAGTACTTC
TRBV11-2	TRBJ2-5	NA	once	CASSLLGTQYF	TGTGCCAGCAGCTTGTTGGGGACTCAGTACTTC
TRBV27	TRBJ1-2	NA	NA	CASSSTGSYGYTF	TGTGCCAGCAGTTCAACAGGGAGTTATGGCTACACCTTC
TRBV10-3	TRBJ2-1	TRBD2	NA	CAISESWETSGFNEQFF	TGTGCCATCAGTGAGTCGTGGGAGACTAGCGGCTTCAATGAGCAGTTCTTC
TRBV6-5	TRBJ2-1	TRBD1	once	CASSYSPGTGGDEQFF	TGTGCCAGCAGTTACTCTCCCGGGACAGGGGGCGATGAGCAGTTCTTC
TRBV11-2	TRBJ2-1	NA	NA	CASSLGGPGTSYNEQFF	TGTGCCAGCAGCTTGGGAGGTCCGGGGACCTCCTACAATGAGCAGTTCTTC
TRBV7-9	TRBJ2-1	TRBD2	NA	CASSKTSGTMKDEQFF	TGTGCCAGCAGCAAGACTAGCGGGACCATGAAGGATGAGCAGTTCTTC
TRBV7-9	TRBJ2-7	TRBD1	NA	CASSFAGTGAAYEQYF	TGTGCCAGCAGTTTCGCCGGGACAGGGGCAGCGTACGAGCAGTACTTC
TRBV9	TRBJ2-7	NA	NA	CASSVGVGASYEQYF	TGTGCCAGCAGCGTAGGGGTGGGGGCCTCCTACGAGCAGTACTTC
TRBV4-3	TRBJ1-3	NA	NA	CASSHGLGSGNTIYF	TGCGCCAGCAGCCATGGGCTGGGCTCTGGAAACACCATATATTTT
TRBV6-9	TRBJ2-1	TRBD1	NA	CASGSHFGTAYNEQFF	TGTGCCAGCGGATCCCACTTTGGGACAGCTTACAATGAGCAGTTCTTC
TRBV7-9	TRBJ2-2	NA	NA	CASSPQRVTGELFF	TGTGCCAGCAGCCCCCAGAGGGTAACCGGGGAGCTGTTTTTT
TRBV7-9	TRBJ2-3	NA	NA	CASSIQGGSTDTQYF	TGTGCCAGCAGCATCCAGGGGGGTAGCACAGATACGCAGTATTTT
TRBV7-6	TRBJ1-6	NA	NA	CASSLEAANSPLHF	TGTGCCAGCAGCTTAGAGGCGGCTAATTCACCCCTCCACTTT
TRBV6-1	TRBJ2-5	TRBD2	NA	CASSDGREVQETQYF	TGTGCCAGCAGTGACGGACGGGAGGTCCAAGAGACCCAGTACTTC
TRBV2	TRBJ2-7	NA	NA	CASSPGYEQYF	TGTGCCAGCAGTCCCGGTTACGAGCAGTACTTC
TRBV30	TRBJ2-7	TRBD1	NA	CAWGPGTAYEQYF	TGTGCCTGGGGACCCGGGACAGCCTACGAGCAGTACTTC
TRBV19	TRBJ2-1	TRBD2	NA	CASSMGLAGPYNEQFF	TGTGCCAGTAGTATGGGACTAGCGGGACCCTACAATGAGCAGTTCTTC
TRBV29-1	TRBJ2-3	NA	NA	CSVRATDTQYF	TGCAGCGTTCGCGCCACAGATACGCAGTATTTT
TRBV30	TRBJ1-1	NA	NA	CAWSVAAFNTEAFF	TGTGCCTGGAGTGTAGCAGCCTTCAACACTGAAGCTTTCTTT
TRBV6-1	TRBJ2-5	TRBD1	NA	CASSETGVGETQYF	TGTGCCAGCAGTGAAACAGGGGTTGGAGAGACCCAGTACTTC
TRBV2	TRBJ2-4	NA	NA	CASSEWGAKNIQYF	TGTGCCAGCAGTGAATGGGGGGCCAAAAACATTCAGTACTTC
TRBV14	TRBJ2-1	TRBD1	NA	CASSLNQVGTGILYEQFF	TGTGCCAGCAGCCTTAACCAAGTAGGGACAGGGATCTTGTATGAGCAGTTCTTC
TRBV4-1	TRBJ2-2	TRBD2	NA	CASSPTSGGGTGELFF	TGCGCCAGCAGTCCGACTAGCGGAGGCGGGACCGGGGAGCTGTTTTTT
TRBV5-1	TRBJ1-1	NA	once	CASSSPEGLNTEAFF	TGCGCCAGCAGCTCCCCTGAGGGCTTGAACACTGAAGCTTTCTTT
TRBV10-3	TRBJ1-2	NA	NA	CAISGGGNYGYTF	TGTGCCATCAGTGGGGGTGGTAACTATGGCTACACCTTC
TRBV7-9	TRBJ1-4	TRBD1	NA	CASSQTGEDEKLFF	TGTGCCAGCAGCCAGACAGGGGAGGATGAAAAACTGTTTTTT
TRBV6-5	TRBJ2-1	NA	NA	CASSQGGTSYNEQFF	TGTGCCAGCAGCCAGGGGGGGACCTCTTACAATGAGCAGTTCTTC
TRBV2	TRBJ2-5	NA	NA	CASSDIRETQYQETQYF	TGTGCCAGCAGTGACATCCGTGAGACGCAATACCAAGAGACCCAGTACTTC
TRBV7-9	TRBJ2-7	NA	NA	CASSRDNNYEQYF	TGTGCCAGCAGTCGGGACAACAACTACGAGCAGTACTTC
TRBV29-1	TRBJ2-5	NA	NA	CSVEGDSKQETQYF	TGCAGCGTTGAAGGTGACAGCAAACAAGAGACCCAGTACTTC
TRBV11-2	TRBJ2-3	TRBD1	NA	CASSFRDRETDTQYF	TGTGCCAGCAGCTTTCGGGACAGGGAAACGGATACGCAGTATTTT
TRBV27	TRBJ1-4	NA	NA	CASSLLLGQGPSEKLFF	TGTGCCAGCAGTTTACTTCTTGGGCAGGGGCCGAGTGAAAAACTGTTTTTT
TRBV6-1	TRBJ1-1	TRBD1	NA	CASSEGGGGEYTEAFF	TGTGCCAGCAGTGAAGGGGGAGGGGGCGAGTACACTGAAGCTTTCTTT
TRBV27	TRBJ2-1	TRBD2	NA	CASSLQLAGLVEQFF	TGTGCCAGCAGTTTGCAACTAGCGGGATTAGTTGAGCAGTTCTTC
TRBV28	TRBJ1-1	NA	NA	CASSPTHDRLGAFF	TGTGCCAGCAGTCCCACCCACGACAGGCTCGGAGCTTTCTTT
TRBV7-9	TRBJ1-6	NA	NA	CASTDLPNSPLHF	TGTGCCAGCACCGACCTCCCTAATTCACCCCTCCACTTT
TRBV18	TRBJ2-3	NA	once	CASSPPLWDNTDTQYF	TGTGCCAGCTCACCACCGTTGTGGGATAACACAGATACGCAGTATTTT
TRBV7-8	TRBJ2-5	TRBD2	NA	CASSPAGAPDEETQYF	TGTGCCAGCAGCCCAGCGGGGGCCCCCGACGAAGAGACCCAGTACTTC
TRBV9	TRBJ1-4	TRBD1	NA	CASSMRTGSSNEKLFF	TGTGCCAGCAGCATGAGGACAGGGAGTTCTAATGAAAAACTGTTTTTT
TRBV27	TRBJ2-7	TRBD1	NA	CASSLRDRVGEQYF	TGTGCCAGCAGTTTAAGAGACAGGGTGGGCGAGCAGTACTTC
TRBV28	TRBJ2-7	NA	NA	CASSFRDLYYEQYF	TGTGCCAGCAGTTTCCGGGACTTGTACTACGAGCAGTACTTC
TRBV18	TRBJ1-1	NA	few	CASSPPVQGVNTEAFF	TGTGCCAGCTCACCACCGGTACAGGGTGTGAACACTGAAGCTTTCTTT
TRBV7-7	TRBJ2-7	NA	once	CASSYRVSYEQYF	TGTGCTAGCAGTTACAGGGTCTCCTACGAGCAGTACTTC